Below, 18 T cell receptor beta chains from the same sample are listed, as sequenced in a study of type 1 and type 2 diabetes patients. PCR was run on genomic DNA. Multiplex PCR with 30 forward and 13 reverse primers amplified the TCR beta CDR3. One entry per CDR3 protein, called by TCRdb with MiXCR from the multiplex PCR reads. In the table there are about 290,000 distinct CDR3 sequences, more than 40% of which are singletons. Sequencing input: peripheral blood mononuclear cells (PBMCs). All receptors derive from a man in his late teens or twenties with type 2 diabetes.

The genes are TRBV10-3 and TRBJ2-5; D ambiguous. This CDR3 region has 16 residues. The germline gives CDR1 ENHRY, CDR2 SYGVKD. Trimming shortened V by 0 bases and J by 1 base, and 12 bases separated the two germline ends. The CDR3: CAISESRGRSQETQYF. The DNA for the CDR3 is TGTGCCATCAGTGAGTCCCGTGGGCGGAGCCAAGAGACCCAGTACTTC.

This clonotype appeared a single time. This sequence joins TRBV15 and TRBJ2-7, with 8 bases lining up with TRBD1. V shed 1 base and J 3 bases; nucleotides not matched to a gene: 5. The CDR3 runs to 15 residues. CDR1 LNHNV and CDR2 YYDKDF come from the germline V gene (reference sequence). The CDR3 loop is CATSRARTGLYEQYF. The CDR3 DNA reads TGTGCCACCAGCAGAGCCCGGACAGGGCTCTACGAGCAGTACTTC.

The CDR3 DNA sequence: TGTGCCAGCAGCTTCCCTTGGGGGAGGAATGAGCAGTTCTTC. Amino acid sequence: CASSFPWGRNEQFF. This chain connects TRBV11-2 to TRBJ2-5; TRBD2 might be the D (6 bases). The J call may be mistaken, given a closer DNA end match to TRBJ2-1. Looked up from germline, CDR1 is SGHAT and CDR2 is FQNNGV. The CDR3 length is 14 residues.

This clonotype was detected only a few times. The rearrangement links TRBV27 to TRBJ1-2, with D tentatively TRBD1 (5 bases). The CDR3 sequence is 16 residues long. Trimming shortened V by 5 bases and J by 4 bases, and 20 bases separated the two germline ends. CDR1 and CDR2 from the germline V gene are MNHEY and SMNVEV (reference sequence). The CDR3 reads CASSNRLGGTGYGYTF. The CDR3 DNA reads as TGTGCCAGCAGTAACCGACTGGGGGGGACGGGCTATGGCTACACCTTC.

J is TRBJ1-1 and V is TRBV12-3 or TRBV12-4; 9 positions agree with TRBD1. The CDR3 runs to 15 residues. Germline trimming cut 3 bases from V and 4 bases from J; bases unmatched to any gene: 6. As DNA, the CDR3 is TGTGCCAGCAGTTTCGGACAGGGGCTGAGCACTGAAGCTTTCTTT. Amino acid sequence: CASSFGQGLSTEAFF.

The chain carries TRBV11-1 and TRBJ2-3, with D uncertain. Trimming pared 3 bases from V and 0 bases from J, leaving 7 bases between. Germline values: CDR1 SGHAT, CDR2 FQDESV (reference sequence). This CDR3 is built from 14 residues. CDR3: CASSLLRSTDTQYF. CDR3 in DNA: TGTGCCAGCAGCTTGCTGCGGAGCACAGATACGCAGTATTTT.

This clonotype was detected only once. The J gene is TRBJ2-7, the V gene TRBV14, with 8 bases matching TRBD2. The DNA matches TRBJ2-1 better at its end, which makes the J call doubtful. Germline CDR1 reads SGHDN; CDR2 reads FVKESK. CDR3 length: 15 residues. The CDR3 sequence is CASSQAGTSRHEQFF. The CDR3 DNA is TGTGCCAGCAGCCAAGCCGGGACTAGTCGCCATGAGCAGTTCTTC.

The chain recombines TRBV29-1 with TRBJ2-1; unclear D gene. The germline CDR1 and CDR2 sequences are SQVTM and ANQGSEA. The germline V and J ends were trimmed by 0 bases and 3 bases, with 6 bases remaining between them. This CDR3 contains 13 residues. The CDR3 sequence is CSVEELDYNEQFF. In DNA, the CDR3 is TGCAGCGTTGAAGAGCTGGACTACAATGAGCAGTTCTTC.

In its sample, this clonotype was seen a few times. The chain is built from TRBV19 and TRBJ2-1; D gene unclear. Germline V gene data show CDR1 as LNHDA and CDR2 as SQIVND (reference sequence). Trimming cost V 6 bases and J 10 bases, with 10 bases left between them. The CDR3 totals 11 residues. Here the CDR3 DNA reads TGTGCCAGTAGCTACGGGCCAGAGCAGTTCTTC. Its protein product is CASSYGPEQFF.

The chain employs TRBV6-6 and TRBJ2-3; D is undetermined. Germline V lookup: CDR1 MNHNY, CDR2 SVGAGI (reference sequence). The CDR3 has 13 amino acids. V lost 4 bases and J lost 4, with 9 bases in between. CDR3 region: CASSFTDSDTQYF. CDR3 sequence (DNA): TGTGCCAGCAGTTTTACAGACTCAGATACGCAGTATTTT.

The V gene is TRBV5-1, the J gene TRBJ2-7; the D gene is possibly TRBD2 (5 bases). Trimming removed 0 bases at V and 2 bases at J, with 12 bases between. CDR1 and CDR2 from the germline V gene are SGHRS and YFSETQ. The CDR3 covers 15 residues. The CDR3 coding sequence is TGCGCCAGCAGCTTGGCCCCGGGGATCCCCTACGAGCAGTACTTC. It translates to CASSLAPGIPYEQYF.

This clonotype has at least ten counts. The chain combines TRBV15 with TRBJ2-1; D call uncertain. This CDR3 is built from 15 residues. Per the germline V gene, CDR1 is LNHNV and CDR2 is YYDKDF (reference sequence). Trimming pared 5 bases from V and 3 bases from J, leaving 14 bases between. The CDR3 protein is CATSRKTPHYNEQFF. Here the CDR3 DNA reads TGTGCCACCAGCCGGAAAACGCCTCACTACAATGAGCAGTTCTTC.

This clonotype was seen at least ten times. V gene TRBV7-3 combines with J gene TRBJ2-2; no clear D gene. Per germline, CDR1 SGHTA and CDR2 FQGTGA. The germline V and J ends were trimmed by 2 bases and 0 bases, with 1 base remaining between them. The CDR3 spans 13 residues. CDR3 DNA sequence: TGTGCCAGCAGCTTATCGAACACCGGGGAGCTGTTTTTT. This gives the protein CASSLSNTGELFF. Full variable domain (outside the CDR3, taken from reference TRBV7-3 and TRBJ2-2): GAGVSQTPSNKVTEKGKYVELRCDPISGHTALYWYRQSLGQGPEFLIYFQGTGAADDSGLPNDRFFAVRPEGSVSTLKIQRTERGDSAVYLCASSLSNTGELFFGEGSRLTVL.

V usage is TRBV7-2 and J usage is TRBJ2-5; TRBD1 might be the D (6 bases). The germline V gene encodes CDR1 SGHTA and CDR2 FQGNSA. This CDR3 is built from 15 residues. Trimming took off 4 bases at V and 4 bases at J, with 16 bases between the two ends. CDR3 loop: CASSSSDTGLETQYF. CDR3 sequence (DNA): TGTGCCAGCAGCTCTTCAGACACAGGGTTAGAGACCCAGTACTTC.

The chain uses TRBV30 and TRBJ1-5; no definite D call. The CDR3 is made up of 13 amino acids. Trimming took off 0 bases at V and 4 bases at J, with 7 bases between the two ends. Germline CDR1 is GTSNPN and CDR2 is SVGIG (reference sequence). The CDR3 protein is CAWSVSGNQPQHF. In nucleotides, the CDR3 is TGTGCCTGGAGTGTGTCGGGGAATCAGCCCCAGCATTTT.

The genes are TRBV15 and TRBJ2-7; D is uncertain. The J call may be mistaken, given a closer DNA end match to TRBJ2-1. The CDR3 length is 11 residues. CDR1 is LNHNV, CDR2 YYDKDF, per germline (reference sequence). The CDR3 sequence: CATRRKDEQFF. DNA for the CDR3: TGTGCCACCCGACGGAAGGATGAGCAGTTCTTC.

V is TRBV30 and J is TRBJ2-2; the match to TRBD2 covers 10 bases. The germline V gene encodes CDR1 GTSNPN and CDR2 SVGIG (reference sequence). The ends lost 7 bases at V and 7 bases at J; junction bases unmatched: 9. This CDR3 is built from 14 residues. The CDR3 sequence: CAYQREGRVGELFF. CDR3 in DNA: TGTGCCTACCAGCGGGAGGGCCGGGTCGGGGAGCTGTTTTTT. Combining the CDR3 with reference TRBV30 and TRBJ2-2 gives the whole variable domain SQTIHQWPATLVQPVGSPLSLECTVEGTSNPNLYWYRQAAGRGLQLLFYSVGIGQISSEVPQNLSASRPQDRQFILSSKKLLLSDSGFYLCAYQREGRVGELFFGEGSRLTVL.

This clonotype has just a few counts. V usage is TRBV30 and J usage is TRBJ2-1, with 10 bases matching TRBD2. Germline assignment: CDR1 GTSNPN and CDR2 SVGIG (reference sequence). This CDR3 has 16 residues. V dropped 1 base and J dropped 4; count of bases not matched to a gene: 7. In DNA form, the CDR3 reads TGTGCCTGGAGTGGGTCCAGGACTAGCGGTTACAATGAGCAGTTCTTC. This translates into CAWSGSRTSGYNEQFF.